The 8 T cell receptor beta chains given below trace back to one sample, sequenced in a study of blood T cell repertoires in COVID-19. Clones were read by immunoSEQ multiplex PCR, and TCRdb kept only the in-frame ones, dropping some. In the table there are 110,000 or so clones, 90% of which are singletons. Sequencing was done on a sample of peripheral blood. Source of these receptors: a woman aged 45-65 years with acute or convalescent COVID-19.

The rearrangement links TRBV5-4 to TRBJ2-7; tentatively, D is TRBD1 (6 bases). Trimming shortened V by 5 bases and J by 3 bases, and 15 bases separated the two germline ends. Germline loops: CDR1 SGHNT, CDR2 YYREEE (reference sequence). This CDR3 has 14 residues. In nucleotides, the CDR3 is TGTGCCAGCAGTTTACAGGGAAACGACTACGAGCAGTACTTC. Protein: CASSLQGNDYEQYF.

This clone was picked up one time. The chain is built from TRBV2 and TRBJ2-1, with D unclear. CDR3 length equals 15 residues. V was trimmed by 2 bases and J by 5 bases, leaving 13 bases between them. The germline CDR1 and CDR2 sequences are SNHLY and FYNNEI. CDR3 sequence (DNA): TGTGCCAGCAGTGAAAGGAGACCAGCCCACAATGAGCAGTTCTTC. This gives the protein CASSERRPAHNEQFF.

The V and J genes are TRBV19 and TRBJ1-6; the match to TRBD1 covers 12 bases. J lost 9 bases, V lost 6 bases, and 6 bases had no gene match. Germline CDR1 reads LNHDA; CDR2 reads SQIVND (reference sequence). CDR3 length equals 15 residues. The CDR3 DNA follows: TGTGCCAGTAGGGGGGACAGGGGGCCGACTTCACCCCTCCACTTT. It yields the protein CASRGDRGPTSPLHF.

The chain recombines TRBV5-4 with TRBJ1-2; D gene uncertain. Trimming cost V 4 bases and J 2 bases, with 12 bases left between them. Germline V CDR1 and CDR2: SGHNT, YYREEE (reference sequence). This CDR3 spans 14 amino acids. The chain's CDR3 is CASSPGGENYGYTF. The CDR3 nucleotides read TGTGCCAGCAGCCCAGGAGGCGAGAACTATGGCTACACCTTC.

The rearrangement uses TRBV6-5 and TRBJ2-7, with TRBD2 matching over 8 bases. This CDR3 has 13 residues. Germline CDR1 reads MNHEY; CDR2 reads SVGAGI. The V segment lost 10 bases and the J segment 2 bases; nucleotides outside the gene matches: 7. The CDR3 is CATRREAAYEQYF. The DNA of the CDR3 is TGTGCCACTCGGCGGGAGGCGGCCTACGAGCAGTACTTC.

This chain connects TRBV9 to TRBJ1-1; the match to TRBD1 covers 10 bases. The length of the CDR3 is 14 residues. Per the germline V gene, CDR1 is SGDLS and CDR2 is YYNGEE. The V and J ends lost 4 bases and 11 bases, in that order; junction bases with no gene match: 11. In nucleotides, the CDR3 is TGTGCCAGCAGCCCGACAGGGGGCGCGGGTAGGGCTTTCTTT. Encoded protein: CASSPTGGAGRAFF.

This clone has only a few counts. The chain is built from TRBV6-2 or TRBV6-3 and TRBJ1-2; the D is unclear. Trimming removed 2 bases at V and 6 bases at J, with 7 bases between. The germline CDR1 and CDR2 sequences are MNHEY and SVGEGT. The CDR3 spans 12 residues. This CDR3 reads CASSYRQDGYTF. CDR3 in DNA: TGTGCCAGCAGTTACAGGCAGGATGGCTACACCTTC.

The chain couples TRBV18 to TRBJ2-7; 9 bases align to TRBD1. The CDR3 length is 14 residues. V lost 6 bases to trimming and J lost 7 bases; unmatched junction nucleotides: 10. CDR1 and CDR2 (germline): KGHSH, LQKENI. The CDR3 spells CASSGAQGAREQYF. CDR3 coding DNA: TGTGCCAGCTCGGGAGCACAGGGGGCAAGGGAGCAGTACTTC.